These 25 T cell receptor beta chains were all obtained from the same sample, sequenced in a study of T cell repertoires in cytomegalovirus infection. TCRdb re-called the reads through MiXCR, storing one row per CDR3 protein. The sample consists of around 530,000 distinct CDR3 sequences, 26% of them appearing once. Material: PBMCs. Receptor source: a human donor in good health (CMV status not recorded). Some clones in this sample may be carry-over from other donors' samples.

This clonotype was detected only a few times. J is TRBJ1-1 and V is TRBV4-1; 8 positions agree with TRBD1. The CDR3 consists of 17 residues. Germline values: CDR1 MGHRA, CDR2 YSYEKL. Trimming cost V 3 bases and J 7 bases; bases outside gene matches: 16. CDR3 DNA: TGCGCCAGCAGCCACGTTGGGGGACCGGGACAGGTAGATGAAGCTTTCTTT. Amino acids: CASSHVGGPGQVDEAFF.

The chain couples TRBV4-3 to TRBJ2-1; D might be TRBD1 or TRBD2, each matching 5 bases. The CDR3 sequence is 15 residues long. V was cut by 0 bases and J by 7 bases, with 13 bases left in between. The V gene's germline CDR1 is LGHNA and CDR2 YSLEER. CDR3 coding DNA: TGCGCCAGCAGCCAAGAGGGGGATACATCGAATGAGCAGTTCTTC. This codes for CASSQEGDTSNEQFF.

The chain has TRBV6-6 and TRBJ1-2; D is uncertain. The V gene lost 3 bases and the J gene lost 4 bases, with 12 bases spanning the gap. Germline CDR1 MNHNY, CDR2 SVGAGI (reference sequence). The CDR3 length is 14 residues. The CDR3 coding sequence is TGTGCCAGCAGTTATTGGCGTTGGGGCTATGGCTACACCTTC. Its protein is CASSYWRWGYGYTF.

V and J are TRBV7-9 and TRBJ1-3; 7 bases line up with TRBD1. The V gene end was trimmed by 4 bases and the J gene end by 4 bases; junction bases not matched to a gene: 10. This CDR3 contains 16 residues. Germline V lookup: CDR1 SEHNR, CDR2 FQNEAQ (reference sequence). CDR3 DNA: TGTGCCAGCAGCTCACCTCGACAGGGTCCGGGAAACACCATATATTTT. As protein: CASSSPRQGPGNTIYF.

This clonotype has ten or more counts. This CDR3 reads CASSQDRPISYNEQFF. The CDR3 DNA sequence: TGCGCCAGCAGCCAAGATCGGCCTATTAGCTACAATGAGCAGTTCTTC. J is TRBJ2-1 and V is TRBV4-3; D not certain. Trimming left V 0 bases short and J 3 bases short, with 12 bases between. CDR1 is LGHNA and CDR2 is YSLEER in the germline V gene. The CDR3 contains 16 residues.

This chain connects TRBV6-5 to TRBJ2-3; the match to TRBD2 covers 10 bases. The CDR3 has 14 amino acids. The trim removed 2 bases at V and 7 bases at J, leaving 3 bases unmatched. Looked up from germline, CDR1 is MNHEY and CDR2 is SVGAGI. The CDR3 spells CASSYLAGDNTQYF. CDR3 sequence (DNA): TGTGCCAGCAGTTACCTAGCGGGAGATAATACGCAGTATTTT.

The chain carries TRBV4-1 and TRBJ2-6; D gene ambiguous. The CDR3 contains 22 residues. Germline V gives CDR1 MGHRA, CDR2 YSYEKL. V dropped 0 bases and J dropped 0 bases, with 24 bases sitting between them. The DNA for the CDR3 is TGCGCCAGCAGCCAAGAGGGTGGCAGTATGGGCCCAGAGGCCTCTGGGGCCAACGTCCTGACTTTC. Residues: CASSQEGGSMGPEASGANVLTF.

This clonotype was seen only a few times. CDR3 in DNA: TGTGCCAGCAGTTGGGGCCCGGGTTCCTCCTACAATGAGCAGTTCTTC. Amino acids: CASSWGPGSSYNEQFF. J is TRBJ2-1 and V is TRBV6-2 or TRBV6-3; tentatively, D is TRBD1 (5 bases). Germline V lookup: CDR1 MNHEY, CDR2 SVGEGT. The CDR3 loop spans 16 amino acids. Trimming left V 4 bases short and J 0 bases short, with 13 bases between.

A few counts support this clonotype. The chain is built from TRBV7-6 and TRBJ1-2, with D possibly being TRBD1 (5 bases). Trimming left V 4 bases short and J 3 bases short, with 15 bases between. Germline V gene data show CDR1 as SGHVS and CDR2 as FNYEAQ. The CDR3 has 15 amino acids. The CDR3 region is CASSSRDHGDYGYTF. The CDR3 region has the DNA TGTGCCAGCAGCTCCAGGGACCATGGGGACTATGGCTACACCTTC.

This clonotype was picked up a small number of times. The gene calls are TRBV19 and TRBJ2-3; tentative D call: TRBD2 (6 bases). In germline, CDR1 is LNHDA, CDR2 SQIVND (reference sequence). Deletions cut 5 bases from V and 1 base from J, with 13 bases between. CDR3 length equals 15 residues. Written as DNA, the CDR3 is TGTGCCAGTAGTTGGGCGGGATCGGGCACAGATACGCAGTATTTT. Its protein is CASSWAGSGTDTQYF.

With regard to this clonotype: One junction end disagrees with the germline gene, perhaps due to a read error. V gene TRBV7-6 combines with J gene TRBJ2-2; TRBD2 matches 9 bases. Germline V CDR1 and CDR2: SGHVS, FNYEAQ. This CDR3 is 15 amino acids long. The CDR3 sequence is CASSRSGSKTGELFF. CDR3 sequence (DNA): TGTGCTAGCAGCCGTAGCGGGAGTAAAACCGGGGAGCTGTTTTTT.

The table lists this clonotype with a few counts. This chain joins TRBV19 and TRBJ2-2; D remains ambiguous. V lost 3 bases to trimming and J lost 0 bases, with 8 bases between them. CDR1 and CDR2 (germline): LNHDA, SQIVND (reference sequence). The CDR3 covers 15 residues. CDR3 residues: CASSIQVTNTGELFF. CDR3 coding DNA: TGTGCCAGTAGTATCCAGGTGACGAACACCGGGGAGCTGTTTTTT.

The CDR3, as DNA: TGTGCCAGTATCGGGTCGGGAGTTGGGACCAGGGAGCTGTTTTTT. Its translation: CASIGSGVGTRELFF. V gene TRBV19 combines with J gene TRBJ2-2, with D maybe TRBD2 (6 bases). This CDR3 region has 15 residues. The ends were cut back, 7 bases at V and 9 bases at J, with 21 bases in the middle. In germline, CDR1 is LNHDA, CDR2 SQIVND (reference sequence).

The chain carries TRBV2 and TRBJ1-2; TRBD1 is a possible D gene (5 bases). V lost 0 bases to trimming and J lost 3 bases, with 11 bases between them. This CDR3 has 15 residues. The V gene's germline CDR1 is SNHLY and CDR2 FYNNEI. This CDR3 reads CASSEARRVYYGYTF. In DNA form, the CDR3 reads TGTGCCAGCAGTGAAGCCCGCAGGGTGTACTATGGCTACACCTTC. Full variable domain (outside the CDR3, taken from reference TRBV2 and TRBJ1-2): EPEVTQTPSHQVTQMGQEVILRCVPISNHLYFYWYRQILGQKVEFLVSFYNNEISEKSEIFDDQFSVERPDGSNFTLKIRSTKLEDSAMYFCASSEARRVYYGYTFGSGTRLTVV.

There are many counts of this clonotype. The chain uses TRBV7-9 and TRBJ1-5; possibly TRBD1 for D (5 bases). The CDR3 has 14 amino acids. The V gene lost 5 bases and the J gene lost 1 base, with 9 bases spanning the gap. Looked up from germline, CDR1 is SEHNR and CDR2 is FQNEAQ (reference sequence). CDR3 sequence: CASSPRGSNQPQHF. Here the CDR3 DNA reads TGTGCCAGCAGCCCTCGGGGGAGCAATCAGCCCCAGCATTTT.

The chain is built from TRBV24-1 and TRBJ2-7; D might be TRBD1 (5 bases). Per the germline V gene, CDR1 is KGHDR and CDR2 is SFDVKD. The CDR3 is made up of 15 amino acids. The V end was cut by 2 bases, the J end by 5 bases, with 15 bases between. This chain's CDR3 is CATSDSTGRYDEQYF. Written as DNA, the CDR3 is TGTGCCACCAGTGATTCCACAGGCAGATACGACGAGCAGTACTTC.

The chain combines TRBV7-2 with TRBJ2-3; 12 bases fit TRBD2. This CDR3 contains 15 residues. V was pared by 5 bases and J by 5 bases, with 5 bases of the junction left unmatched. Germline assignment: CDR1 SGHTA and CDR2 FQGNSA. The CDR3 nucleotides read TGTGCCAGCAGCCCTCAACTAGCGGGGGGAGATACGCAGTATTTT. Translated, it gives CASSPQLAGGDTQYF.

This clonotype occurred a few times. The rearrangement links TRBV7-9 to TRBJ2-1; D is undetermined. Trimming shortened V by 4 bases and J by 3 bases, and 7 bases separated the two germline ends. This CDR3 contains 13 residues. Germline V gene sequence: CDR1 SEHNR, CDR2 FQNEAQ (reference sequence). The CDR3 loop reads CASSSLSYNEQFF. The CDR3 DNA is TGTGCCAGCAGCTCGCTTAGCTACAATGAGCAGTTCTTC. Full variable domain (outside the CDR3, taken from reference TRBV7-9 and TRBJ2-1): DTGVSQNPRHKITKRGQNVTFRCDPISEHNRLYWYRQTLGQGPEFLTYFQNEAQLEKSRLLSDRFSAERPKGSFSTLEIQRTEQGDSAMYLCASSSLSYNEQFFGPGTRLTVL.

This chain joins TRBV10-1 and TRBJ1-2, with 8 bases that match TRBD1. Looked up from germline, CDR1 is WNHNN and CDR2 is SYGVQD (reference sequence). Trimming took 5 bases from V and 8 from J; bases not matched to a gene: 10. The CDR3 contains 14 residues. The CDR3 coding sequence is TGCGCCAGCAGTTCGGACAGGGCGCGAGGGGGCTACACCTTC. Translating it yields CASSSDRARGGYTF.

This clonotype was counted a few times. This chain joins TRBV27 and TRBJ2-2; 16 bases fit TRBD2. CDR1 MNHEY and CDR2 SMNVEV come from the germline V gene (reference sequence). The CDR3 loop spans 19 amino acids. The J segment lost 4 bases and the V segment lost 5 bases, leaving 10 bases of the junction unmatched. Here the CDR3 DNA reads TGTGCCAGCAGTCCCCAGGGACTAGCGGGAGGGCCCGTCACCGGGGAGCTGTTTTTT. Its protein product is CASSPQGLAGGPVTGELFF.

Many counts were recorded for this clonotype. V is TRBV7-2 and J is TRBJ1-5, with D hard to call. Between the trimmed V and J ends, which lost 5 bases and 11 bases, there was a span of 16 bases. Germline V lookup: CDR1 SGHTA, CDR2 FQGNSA. The CDR3 has 13 residues. As DNA, the CDR3 is TGTGCCAGCAGCCTAAACGTGGCACAGACCCAGCATTTT. It translates to CASSLNVAQTQHF.

Many counts were recorded for this clonotype. The chain is built from TRBV7-8 and TRBJ2-4; 8 bases are a match to TRBD2. The J segment lost 0 bases and the V segment lost 3 bases, leaving 13 bases of the junction unmatched. CDR3 length: 19 residues. Per the germline V gene, CDR1 is SGHVS and CDR2 is FQNEAQ. The CDR3 DNA reads TGTGCCAGCAGCTTTCGTAATAGCGGGGTGGAGTCAGCCAAAAACATTCAGTACTTC. Residues: CASSFRNSGVESAKNIQYF. The full variable domain, with the rest looked up from reference TRBV7-8 and TRBJ2-4, is GAGVSQSPRYKVAKRGQDVALRCDPISGHVSLFWYQQALGQGPEFLTYFQNEAQLDKSGLPSDRFFAERPEGSVSTLKIQRTQQEDSAVYLCASSFRNSGVESAKNIQYFGAGTRLSVL.

The CDR3 region has the DNA TGCAGTGCTAGGTCCGCAGCGGGAGCGGAGGAGACCCAGTACTTC. This translates into CSARSAAGAEETQYF. This chain joins TRBV20-1 and TRBJ2-5, with TRBD2 matching 8 bases. Germline CDR1 is DFQATT and CDR2 is SNEGSKA (reference sequence). This CDR3 region has 15 residues. With 3 bases clipped from V and 5 bases from J, the junction kept 11 bases outside the gene matches.

The table lists this clonotype with a few counts. V gene TRBV19 combines with J gene TRBJ2-1; 7 bases align to TRBD2. Trimming removed 3 bases from V and 0 bases from J; junction bases left unmatched: 5. Germline CDR1 LNHDA, CDR2 SQIVND (reference sequence). The CDR3 contains 16 residues. The CDR3 sequence is CASSIGLAASYNEQFF. CDR3 nucleotides: TGTGCCAGTAGTATCGGGCTAGCGGCCTCCTACAATGAGCAGTTCTTC.

The V and J genes are TRBV6-6 and TRBJ1-1; TRBD1 aligns across 8 bases. J lost 4 bases, V lost 2 bases, and 12 bases had no gene match. The CDR3 is 17 amino acids. The germline V gene encodes CDR1 MNHNY and CDR2 SVGAGI (reference sequence). The DNA for the CDR3 is TGTGCCAGCAGTTACGGGCCAGGGGGCGGTCTGGCCACTGAAGCTTTCTTT. Translation gives CASSYGPGGGLATEAFF.